A single T cell receptor beta chain is shown here with its context. The antigen is unknown. This same CDR3 is encoded by further DNA sequences in the sample. This entry comes from a study of shared clonotypes between healthy human individuals. The study's findings and limits: Non-shared clonotypes were found to have lower generation probabilities than the clonotypes that were shared by all four of the sorted-subset donors.

Among the donors, all were Caucasian adults who lived in Nashville, Tennessee. CD45RA+ naive and CD45RA-negative memory subsets were separated from CD4+ cells. Clones were sequenced by immunoSEQ multiplex PCR, and TCRdb holds only the in-frame ones, with some missing. The sample yields 330,000 or so clones, around 67% seen once. This CDR3 comprises 16 residues. J gave up 4 bases and V 2 bases, and 4 bases lay outside the gene matches. Germline-derived CDR1 and CDR2 are SGHTA and FQGTGA. The rearrangement uses TRBV7-3 and TRBJ2-1; TRBD2 agrees at 11 bases. The TCR was taken from a man aged 25 to 40 in good health. Sequences were obtained from memory CD4+ T cells sorted from blood. Subset of the sample: CD45RA-negative fraction. CDR3 nucleotides: TGTGCCAGCAGCTTACTAGCGGGAGGTCCATACAATGAGCAGTTCTTC. This gives the protein CASSLLAGGPYNEQFF.